The 32 T cell receptor beta chains reported below all come from one sample, sequenced in a study of blood T cell repertoires in COVID-19. The method was immunoSEQ multiplex PCR; TCRdb's version includes in-frame clones alone and lacks a portion of them. Of 150,000 to 200,000 clones in the sample, around 80% were seen once. The sequenced material came from PBMCs or T cells enriched from blood (not recorded which). The source of these receptors is a woman in her 50s with acute COVID-19.

The V call is TRBV19, the J call TRBJ1-4; D perhaps matches TRBD1 (6 bases). In germline, CDR1 is LNHDA, CDR2 SQIVND (reference sequence). Trimming stripped 6 bases from V and 5 bases from J, with 13 bases between. The CDR3 spans 14 residues. CDR3 in DNA: TGTGCCAGTAGGGTACAGGGAAGGAATGAAAAACTGTTTTTT. Encoded protein: CASRVQGRNEKLFF.

The chain carries TRBV7-2 and TRBJ2-5; 7 bases line up with TRBD2. This CDR3 contains 15 residues. The junction had 6 bases not matched to a gene; V was cut back by 0 bases and J by 5 bases. The germline V gene encodes CDR1 SGHTA and CDR2 FQGNSA. The CDR3 region is CASSLAGTKSETQYF. CDR3 nucleotides: TGTGCCAGCAGCTTAGCCGGGACTAAGTCCGAGACCCAGTACTTC.

In this sample, this clone turned up a few times. The CDR3 protein is CASSLAGGSETQYF. In DNA form, the CDR3 reads TGTGCCAGCAGCCTAGCGGGGGGTTCGGAGACCCAGTACTTC. The rearrangement links TRBV3-1 (or the pseudogene TRBV3-2) to TRBJ2-5; 10 nucleotides line up with TRBD2. V was clipped by 4 bases and J by 5 bases; unmatched bases: 4. Looked up from germline, CDR1 is LGHDT and CDR2 is YNNKEL (reference sequence). The CDR3 has 14 amino acids.

This chain links TRBV4-1 with TRBJ2-3; tentatively, D is TRBD2 (5 bases). The CDR3 loop spans 17 amino acids. From germline, CDR1 is MGHRA and CDR2 YSYEKL. With 4 bases removed from V and 0 bases from J, the gap between germline ends came to 17 bases. CDR3 DNA sequence: TGCGCCAGCAGCCGCCTAATAGCGCCTACTAGCACAGATACGCAGTATTTT. This sequence encodes CASSRLIAPTSTDTQYF.

As concerns this clone: This may be a read error, as it is one base from a much larger clone. The chain links TRBV13 to TRBJ1-1, with 7 bases aligning to TRBD1. CDR1 and CDR2 (germline): PRHDT, FYEKMQ (reference sequence). The CDR3 extends over 14 amino acids. The V gene end was trimmed by 5 bases and the J gene end by 0 bases; junction bases not matched to a gene: 3. The CDR3 sequence: CASSPGQMNTEAFF. The CDR3 region has the DNA TGTGCCAGCAGCCCGGGACAGATGAACACTGAAGCTTTCTTT.

A few counts support this clone. The V and J genes are TRBV5-7 and TRBJ1-3; the D gene is possibly TRBD1 (5 bases). TRBV5-7 is designated an ORF whose function remains uncertain. The germline V and J ends were trimmed by 6 bases and 9 bases, with 16 bases remaining between them. This CDR3 region has 13 residues. The CDR3 protein is CASTPMKGCTIYF. The DNA of the CDR3 is TGTGCCAGCACCCCCATGAAGGGGTGCACCATATATTTT.

This clone was picked up a small number of times. The chain recombines TRBV10-2 with TRBJ1-2, with 10 bases matching TRBD1. V shed 3 bases and J 4 bases; nucleotides not matched to a gene: 8. The CDR3 contains 16 residues. Germline-derived CDR1 and CDR2 are WSHSY and SAAADI. For the CDR3, the DNA is TGCGCCAGCAGTGAAAGACAGGGGGCCTTATTCTATGGCTACACCTTC. Its translation: CASSERQGALFYGYTF.

The sample holds one count of this clone. J is TRBJ1-2 and V is TRBV19; D perhaps matches TRBD1 (6 bases). CDR3 length: 14 residues. Germline CDR1 LNHDA, CDR2 SQIVND (reference sequence). V gave up 7 bases and J gave up 4 bases, with 16 bases separating them. DNA of the CDR3: TGTGCCAGTACGGGCCTACAGGGAGTCTATGGCTACACCTTC. Translating it yields CASTGLQGVYGYTF.

The chain combines TRBV9 with TRBJ1-3; TRBD1 might be the D (5 bases). Per the germline V gene, CDR1 is SGDLS and CDR2 is YYNGEE. The CDR3 has 13 residues. With 3 bases removed from V and 2 bases from J, the gap between germline ends came to 6 bases. Written as DNA, the CDR3 is TGTGCCAGCAGCGAGGGGACTGGAAACACCATATATTTT. Its protein product is CASSEGTGNTIYF.

This chain uses TRBV18 with TRBJ1-2; the match to TRBD1 covers 10 bases. The CDR3 contains 15 residues. CDR1 and CDR2 (germline): KGHSH, LQKENI. Trimming took 0 bases from V and 8 from J; bases not matched to a gene: 6. The CDR3 DNA sequence: TGTGCCAGCTCACCACCGGACAGGGGGAGATCGGGCTACACCTTC. Translation gives CASSPPDRGRSGYTF.

This clone showed up many times. This chain links TRBV4-3 with TRBJ2-1, with a weak D call TRBD1 (5 bases). Germline V gene sequence: CDR1 LGHNA, CDR2 YSLEER. The V and J ends lost 0 bases and 3 bases respectively, with 15 bases between them. The CDR3 is made up of 17 amino acids. CDR3 DNA: TGCGCCAGCAGCCAAGATCCCCAAGGGGCCAACTACAATGAGCAGTTCTTC. Translation gives CASSQDPQGANYNEQFF.

This sequence joins TRBV2 and TRBJ1-2; a possible D gene is TRBD1 (6 bases). CDR3 length equals 15 residues. Germline lookup yields CDR1 SNHLY and CDR2 FYNNEI. The V end was cut by 8 bases, the J end by 0 bases, with 16 bases between. CDR3 coding DNA: TGTGCCAGCGGCCGAACAGGGTTCGCTAACTATGGCTACACCTTC. The encoded protein is CASGRTGFANYGYTF.

V is TRBV30 and J is TRBJ1-1, with D maybe TRBD1 (5 bases). V dropped 1 base and J dropped 5 bases, with 17 bases sitting between them. From germline, CDR1 is GTSNPN and CDR2 SVGIG (reference sequence). The CDR3 is made up of 15 amino acids. The CDR3 DNA sequence: TGTGCCTGGAGTGGAAAGGGACTACCGGGGACTGAAGCTTTCTTT. Translating it yields CAWSGKGLPGTEAFF.

In this sample, this clone turned up once. This sequence joins TRBV19 and TRBJ1-4; possible D gene TRBD1, 5 bases. Per germline, CDR1 LNHDA and CDR2 SQIVND (reference sequence). The CDR3 totals 16 residues. Trimming left V 3 bases short and J 12 bases short, with 23 bases between. The CDR3 loop is CASSIWGQGTSKELFF. CDR3 in DNA: TGTGCCAGTAGTATCTGGGGCCAGGGCACGTCGAAGGAACTGTTTTTT.

The gene calls are TRBV27 and TRBJ1-1; tentatively, D is TRBD1 (5 bases). The CDR3 covers 17 residues. Germline V gene sequence: CDR1 MNHEY, CDR2 SMNVEV (reference sequence). Trimming shortened V by 4 bases and J by 0 bases, and 18 bases separated the two germline ends. The CDR3 DNA reads as TGTGCCAGCAGTTCCGAATCAGGGTGGGGCATGAACACTGAAGCTTTCTTT. It codes for CASSSESGWGMNTEAFF.

This sequence joins TRBV2 and TRBJ1-3; 10 bases match TRBD1. The CDR3 sequence is 15 residues long. Unmatched junction bases numbered 3, after V lost 7 bases and J lost 0 bases. Germline V lookup: CDR1 SNHLY, CDR2 FYNNEI. CDR3: CASNDRGLSGNTIYF. The CDR3 DNA reads TGTGCCAGCAATGACAGGGGGCTCTCTGGAAACACCATATATTTT.

The chain couples TRBV28 to TRBJ2-5; tentative D call: TRBD2 (5 bases). Trimming shortened V by 4 bases and J by 3 bases, and 15 bases separated the two germline ends. The CDR3 extends over 15 amino acids. Germline CDR1 and CDR2: MDHEN and SYDVKM. DNA for the CDR3: TGTGCCAGCAGTTCCGGAGGTTCTCGAGAAGAGACCCAGTACTTC. The encoded protein is CASSSGGSREETQYF.

The sample holds a few counts of this clone. This chain uses TRBV19 with TRBJ1-1, with D unresolved. V was cut by 10 bases and J by 1 base, with 13 bases left in between. Germline CDR1 and CDR2: LNHDA and SQIVND (reference sequence). The CDR3 totals 13 residues. The CDR3 sequence: CATLGLENTEAFF. The CDR3 DNA is TGTGCCACCCTCGGACTGGAGAACACTGAAGCTTTCTTT.

The V gene is TRBV11-3, the J gene TRBJ2-1, with TRBD2 matching 8 bases. The germline V gene encodes CDR1 SGHNT and CDR2 YENEEA. The CDR3 extends over 18 amino acids. With 1 base clipped from V and 2 bases from J, the junction kept 10 bases outside the gene matches. Here the CDR3 reads CASSLVGSLAGPYNEQFF. The CDR3 bases are TGTGCCAGCAGCTTAGTAGGGAGCCTAGCGGGCCCCTACAATGAGCAGTTCTTC.

Many counts were recorded for this clone. V gene TRBV30 combines with J gene TRBJ2-3; the D gene is possibly TRBD2 (5 bases). The CDR3 is 18 amino acids. The V end was cut by 0 bases, the J end by 0 bases, with 19 bases between. Germline CDR1 and CDR2: GTSNPN and SVGIG (reference sequence). CDR3 nucleotide sequence: TGTGCCTGGAGTGTACTAGGACTCCAGTACTTTAGCACAGATACGCAGTATTTT. Amino acids: CAWSVLGLQYFSTDTQYF.

The chain employs TRBV5-1 and TRBJ1-6, with a weak D call TRBD1 (5 bases). V gave up 3 bases and J gave up 10 bases, with 20 bases separating them. Germline loops: CDR1 SGHRS, CDR2 YFSETQ. The CDR3 covers 16 residues. CDR3 loop: CASSSGGEAGVSPLHF. The CDR3 DNA reads TGCGCCAGCAGCTCTGGGGGGGAAGCGGGTGTGTCACCCCTCCACTTT. The full variable domain, completed using reference TRBV5-1 and TRBJ1-6, is KAGVTQTPRYLIKTRGQQVTLSCSPISGHRSVSWYQQTPGQGLQFLFEYFSETQRNKGNFPGRFSGRQFSNSRSEMNVSTLELGDSALYLCASSSGGEAGVSPLHFGNGTRLTVT.

This clone appeared many times. The rearrangement links TRBV18 to TRBJ1-6; D remains ambiguous. In germline, CDR1 is KGHSH, CDR2 LQKENI. The ends were cut back, 0 bases at V and 7 bases at J, with 7 bases in the middle. There are 14 residues in the CDR3. The DNA of the CDR3 is TGTGCCAGCTCACCACCGGAGGGAAATTCACCCCTCCACTTT. Protein: CASSPPEGNSPLHF. Variable domain in full (rest from reference TRBV18 and TRBJ1-6): NAGVMQNPRHLVRRRGQEARLRCSPMKGHSHVYWYRQLPEEGLKFMVYLQKENIIDESGMPKERFSAEFPKEGPSILRIQQVVRGDSAAYFCASSPPEGNSPLHFGNGTRLTVT.

The V and J genes are TRBV7-6 and TRBJ1-3; 7 bases fit TRBD1. This CDR3 is built from 17 residues. The trim removed 3 bases at V and 4 bases at J, leaving 12 bases unmatched. The germline V gene has CDR1 SGHVS and CDR2 FNYEAQ. The DNA for the CDR3 is TGTGCCAGCAGCTTCCAACAGGGGAGCGCTGCAGGAAACACCATATATTTT. This encodes CASSFQQGSAAGNTIYF.

The chain couples TRBV18 to TRBJ1-1, with 11 nucleotides matching TRBD1. CDR3 length: 15 residues. The V and J ends lost 1 base and 5 bases, in that order; junction bases with no gene match: 3. Germline CDR1 and CDR2: KGHSH and LQKENI. The CDR3 nucleotides read TGTGCCAGCTCACCACTGGACAGGGGGCGAACTGAAGCTTTCTTT. This gives the protein CASSPLDRGRTEAFF.

V and J are TRBV19 and TRBJ1-1; D is unresolved. The V end lost 0 bases, the J end lost 6 bases, and 17 bases lay between the germline ends. The germline V gene encodes CDR1 LNHDA and CDR2 SQIVND (reference sequence). The CDR3 is 16 amino acids. The CDR3 DNA follows: TGTGCCAGTAGTATAGATTCCCCACGGATGAGGGCTGAAGCTTTCTTT. It codes for CASSIDSPRMRAEAFF.

CDR3 DNA: TGCGCCAGCACCCCCAGAGGGCAGGCTAATGAAAAACTGTTTTTT. This gives the protein CASTPRGQANEKLFF. The chain couples TRBV5-1 to TRBJ1-4; no definite D call. V lost 6 bases and J 3 bases, leaving 15 bases between the germline ends. CDR3 length: 15 amino acids. The V gene's germline CDR1 is SGHRS and CDR2 YFSETQ.

The sample holds a few counts of this clone. The chain recombines TRBV5-1 with TRBJ1-2, with D unclear. Germline CDR1 and CDR2: SGHRS and YFSETQ. Trimming pared 3 bases from V and 0 bases from J, leaving 9 bases between. The CDR3 is made up of 14 amino acids. The CDR3 nucleotides read TGCGCCAGCAGCTCCTCAGGATCTAACTATGGCTACACCTTC. Amino acid sequence: CASSSSGSNYGYTF.

This clone was seen more than once but under ten times. This chain links TRBV7-2 with TRBJ2-2; the D gene is possibly TRBD1 (5 bases). The V end was cut by 8 bases, the J end by 9 bases, with 19 bases between. Germline V gives CDR1 SGHTA, CDR2 FQGNSA. The CDR3 runs to 14 residues. CDR3 in amino acids: CASLWGIMVWELFF. CDR3 in DNA: TGTGCCAGCCTTTGGGGCATTATGGTCTGGGAGCTGTTTTTT.

This clone was seen a single time. Other nucleotide sequences in the sample specify the same CDR3. The DNA of the CDR3 is TGTGCCTGGACCTCTAATTCACCCCTCCACTTT. It encodes CAWTSNSPLHF. The chain uses TRBV30 and TRBJ1-6; the D is unclear. V lost 4 bases and J 6 bases, leaving 4 bases between the germline ends. The length of the CDR3 is 11 residues. Looked up from germline, CDR1 is GTSNPN and CDR2 is SVGIG (reference sequence).

The chain uses TRBV28 and TRBJ2-7; 15 bases map to TRBD2. The junction had 6 bases not matched to a gene; V was cut back by 6 bases and J by 3 bases. There are 16 residues in the CDR3. The germline V gene encodes CDR1 MDHEN and CDR2 SYDVKM. CDR3 coding DNA: TGTGCCAGCAGGGGACTAGCGGGGGGCCCCTACTACGAGCAGTACGTC. It is translated as CASRGLAGGPYYEQYV.

The chain carries TRBV7-3 and TRBJ2-4; 12 nucleotides match TRBD2. The J segment lost 1 base and the V segment lost 5 bases, leaving 3 bases of the junction unmatched. The CDR3 contains 16 residues. Germline V lookup: CDR1 SGHTA, CDR2 FQGTGA. This chain's CDR3 is CASSTGTSGAKNIQYF. The CDR3, as DNA: TGTGCCAGCAGCACAGGGACTAGCGGGGCCAAAAACATTCAGTACTTC.

About this clone itself: Other DNA sequences in the sample encode the same CDR3. The J gene is TRBJ2-3, the V gene TRBV5-1; D perhaps matches TRBD1 (6 bases). Germline CDR1 SGHRS, CDR2 YFSETQ. Trimming shortened V by 3 bases and J by 0 bases, and 11 bases separated the two germline ends. The CDR3 is 15 amino acids. The CDR3 reads CASSSPGHSTDTQYF. CDR3 in DNA: TGCGCCAGCAGCTCCCCGGGACATAGCACAGATACGCAGTATTTT. The complete variable domain, with remaining parts taken from reference TRBV5-1 and TRBJ2-3, reads KAGVTQTPRYLIKTRGQQVTLSCSPISGHRSVSWYQQTPGQGLQFLFEYFSETQRNKGNFPGRFSGRQFSNSRSEMNVSTLELGDSALYLCASSSPGHSTDTQYFGPGTRLTVL.